The 26 T cell receptor beta chains below were found in one sample sequenced in a study of a mutant IDH1 vaccine in newly diagnosed glioma. No cognate antigen is known for these TCRs. This table comes from immunoSEQ multiplex PCR, and its TCRdb copy is limited to in-frame clones, with some not included. The table lists about 40,000 clones, roughly 84% of them singletons. The sample's time point: week 11, during vaccination. What each vaccine dose contained was 300 ug of mutant IDH1 20-mer peptide, accompanied by topical imiquimod. Sequences were derived from PBMCs, sampled from a glioma patient whose treatment included an IDH1 peptide vaccine. The receptors stem from a man aged 40-49 years with glioma.

The CDR3 nucleotides are TGTGCCAGCAGTTTGTTCGCCGGGGTCATTCAGTACTTC. As protein: CASSLFAGVIQYF. The chain couples TRBV28 to TRBJ2-4, with a possible D match to TRBD2 (5 bases). Germline V lookup: CDR1 MDHEN, CDR2 SYDVKM. This CDR3 has 13 amino acids. The V gene lost 3 bases and the J gene lost 9 bases, with 12 bases spanning the gap.

The CDR3 DNA sequence: TGTGCCATCAGCGCCGGGACAGGGGTGAACACTGAAGCTTTCTTT. This gives the protein CAISAGTGVNTEAFF. The chain links TRBV10-3 to TRBJ1-1, with TRBD1 matching over 10 bases. Germline V CDR1 and CDR2: ENHRY, SYGVKD. V trimming: 6 bases; J trimming: 0 bases; junction bases outside the gene matches: 4. The CDR3 covers 15 residues.

V and J are TRBV5-1 and TRBJ1-2; no reliable D call. This CDR3 contains 14 residues. V gave up 0 bases and J gave up 4 bases, with 10 bases separating them. Germline V gives CDR1 SGHRS, CDR2 YFSETQ. CDR3 amino acids: CASSLVGGFYGYTF. CDR3 DNA: TGCGCCAGCAGCTTGGTAGGAGGGTTCTATGGCTACACCTTC.

J is TRBJ1-1 and V is TRBV13; D gene unclear. CDR1 and CDR2 (germline): PRHDT, FYEKMQ (reference sequence). V was shortened by 3 bases and J by 2 bases, with 7 bases between the two germline ends. This CDR3 comprises 13 residues. The CDR3 sequence: CASSFRHNTEAFF. The DNA for the CDR3 is TGTGCCAGCAGCTTTCGTCACAACACTGAAGCTTTCTTT.

The CDR3 protein is CASSVSGNSYEQYF. The DNA for the CDR3 is TGTGCCAGCAGTGTAAGCGGGAACTCCTACGAGCAGTACTTC. The chain links TRBV6-1 to TRBJ2-7; 7 bases are a match to TRBD2. The CDR3 is 14 amino acids. Per the germline V gene, CDR1 is MNHNS and CDR2 is SASEGT. V lost 4 bases, J lost 0 bases, and 3 bases stayed unmatched.

The chain recombines TRBV27 with TRBJ2-1; D possibly corresponds to TRBD1 (6 bases). Per the germline V gene, CDR1 is MNHEY and CDR2 is SMNVEV (reference sequence). The CDR3 contains 11 residues. With 3 bases removed from V and 10 bases from J, the gap between germline ends came to 7 bases. DNA of the CDR3: TGTGCCAGCAGTTTCGGACAGGAGCAGTTCTTC. This sequence encodes CASSFGQEQFF.

The chain joins TRBV6-5 to TRBJ2-1; 9 bases are a match to TRBD2. Germline V gene data show CDR1 as MNHEY and CDR2 as SVGAGI. V was clipped by 4 bases and J by 4 bases; unmatched bases: 5. The CDR3 has 15 amino acids. The DNA of the CDR3 is TGTGCCAGCAGTTCATCTAGCGGGGTTTACAATGAGCAGTTCTTC. The encoded protein is CASSSSSGVYNEQFF.

V is TRBV5-1 and J is TRBJ1-1; tentative D call: TRBD1 (6 bases). V lost 6 bases and J 3 bases, leaving 18 bases between the germline ends. Germline V gene lookup returns CDR1 SGHRS and CDR2 YFSETQ. The CDR3 runs to 15 residues. This CDR3 is CASNLVGAGDTEAFF. The CDR3 region has the DNA TGCGCCAGCAACCTGGTGGGGGCTGGGGACACTGAAGCTTTCTTT.

This clone was seen more than once but under ten times. The rearrangement uses TRBV19 and TRBJ2-3, with 14 bases matching TRBD2. The trim removed 5 bases at V and 4 bases at J, leaving 8 bases unmatched. The V gene's germline CDR1 is LNHDA and CDR2 SQIVND (reference sequence). This CDR3 is 17 amino acids long. The DNA for the CDR3 is TGTGCCAGTAGTCCCCGGACTAGCGGGAGGATAGCAGATACGCAGTATTTT. This encodes CASSPRTSGRIADTQYF.

This chain links TRBV5-4 with TRBJ2-7, with a weak D call TRBD2 (5 bases). Germline CDR1 and CDR2: SGHNT and YYREEE (reference sequence). The ends were cut back, 2 bases at V and 7 bases at J, with 22 bases in the middle. The length of the CDR3 is 16 residues. The CDR3: CASSFSLFVPTGEQYF. The CDR3 DNA reads TGTGCCAGCAGCTTCTCCCTTTTTGTGCCTACGGGGGAGCAGTACTTC. Combining the CDR3 with reference TRBV5-4 and TRBJ2-7 gives the whole variable domain ETGVTQSPTHLIKTRGQQVTLRCSSQSGHNTVSWYQQALGQGPQFIFQYYREEENGRGNFPPRFSGLQFPNYSSELNVNALELDDSALYLCASSFSLFVPTGEQYFGPGTRLTVT.

The chain recombines TRBV5-4 with TRBJ2-3, with 7 bases fitting TRBD2. The CDR3 consists of 15 residues. The junction had 6 bases not matched to a gene; V was cut back by 5 bases and J by 0 bases. Germline V lookup: CDR1 SGHNT, CDR2 YYREEE (reference sequence). For the CDR3, the DNA is TGTGCCAGCAGTTGGGGAGGGGCGAGCACAGATACGCAGTATTTT. Its translation is CASSWGGASTDTQYF.

The CDR3 region is CASSRIQETQYF. In nucleotides, the CDR3 is TGTGCCAGCAGCCGTATCCAAGAGACCCAGTACTTC. The rearrangement links TRBV7-2 to TRBJ2-5, with D hard to call. CDR3 length: 12 residues. Germline values: CDR1 SGHTA, CDR2 FQGNSA. The V and J ends lost 5 bases and 1 base respectively, with 5 bases between them.

The rearrangement uses TRBV14 and TRBJ1-2; D is possibly TRBD1 (6 bases). Germline V CDR1 and CDR2: SGHDN, FVKESK. CDR3 length: 16 residues. Between the trimmed V and J ends, which lost 2 bases and 8 bases, there was a span of 21 bases. CDR3 in amino acids: CASSQIRDTLLGGYTF. CDR3 nucleotide sequence: TGTGCCAGCAGCCAAATCCGGGACACGTTACTGGGGGGCTACACCTTC.

A word on this clone: Other DNA sequences in this sample translate to the same CDR3. CDR3 DNA: TGTGCCAGCAGCTTGGCGGGGGGCCTTTCCTACGAGCAGTACTTC. Protein: CASSLAGGLSYEQYF. The gene calls are TRBV7-9 and TRBJ2-7, with 8 bases that match TRBD2. The CDR3 sequence is 15 residues long. Germline trimming cut 3 bases from V and 1 base from J; bases unmatched to any gene: 5. Germline values: CDR1 SEHNR, CDR2 FQNEAQ (reference sequence).

V and J are TRBV12-5 and TRBJ2-2, with 9 nucleotides matching TRBD1. V lost 6 bases, J lost 4 bases, and 6 bases stayed unmatched. Germline CDR1 reads LGHNT; CDR2 reads FRNRAP. This CDR3 contains 15 residues. The CDR3 coding sequence is TGTGCTAGTGGGAGGGGGACAGGGATCACCGGGGAGCTGTTTTTT. Residues: CASGRGTGITGELFF.

The V call is TRBV5-4, the J call TRBJ2-5; TRBD1 matches 8 bases. Germline V gives CDR1 SGHNT, CDR2 YYREEE (reference sequence). V dropped 0 bases and J dropped 5; count of bases not matched to a gene: 6. CDR3 size: 15 residues. CDR3 sequence (DNA): TGTGCCAGCAGCTTGGCAGGGGGCGTGAGGGAGACCCAGTACTTC. Translation: CASSLAGGVRETQYF.

The chain recombines TRBV10-3 with TRBJ1-2; D is ambiguous. V was trimmed by 4 bases and J by 4 bases, leaving 10 bases between them. The germline gives CDR1 ENHRY, CDR2 SYGVKD. The CDR3 is 13 residues long. The CDR3 region is CAISALVGYGYTF. The CDR3 DNA is TGTGCCATCAGTGCCCTAGTTGGCTATGGCTACACCTTC.

The V call is TRBV13, the J call TRBJ2-2; 16 bases align to TRBD2. CDR1 is PRHDT, CDR2 FYEKMQ, per germline (reference sequence). With 3 bases clipped from V and 7 bases from J, the junction kept 5 bases outside the gene matches. The CDR3 totals 17 residues. This CDR3 reads CASSLGLAGGPIGELFF. The CDR3 DNA follows: TGTGCCAGCAGCTTGGGACTAGCGGGAGGGCCGATCGGGGAGCTGTTTTTT.

The gene calls are TRBV2 and TRBJ2-7, with no clear D. The CDR3 covers 14 residues. From germline, CDR1 is SNHLY and CDR2 FYNNEI. V lost 3 bases and J lost 0, with 9 bases in between. In DNA, the CDR3 is TGTGCCAGCAGTGACGCGAGATTCTCCTACGAGCAGTACTTC. Translating it yields CASSDARFSYEQYF.

The rearrangement uses TRBV7-6 and TRBJ2-7; D gene unclear. CDR1 is SGHVS and CDR2 is FNYEAQ in the germline V gene. The CDR3 covers 15 residues. The germline V and J ends were trimmed by 1 base and 4 bases, with 14 bases remaining between them. The CDR3 coding sequence is TGTGCCAGCAGCTTAGTCTCGGGCAGAGATTACGAGCAGTACTTC. It yields the protein CASSLVSGRDYEQYF. The whole variable domain, remainder taken from reference TRBV7-6 and TRBJ2-7, is GAGVSQSPRYKVTKRGQDVALRCDPISGHVSLYWYRQALGQGPEFLTYFNYEAQQDKSGLPNDRFSAERPEGSISTLTIQRTEQRDSAMYRCASSLVSGRDYEQYFGPGTRLTVT.

The V call is TRBV7-2, the J call TRBJ2-7, with D perhaps TRBD2 (5 bases). Germline values: CDR1 SGHTA, CDR2 FQGNSA. The CDR3 length is 19 residues. Trimming shortened V by 0 bases and J by 0 bases, and 21 bases separated the two germline ends. The CDR3 DNA follows: TGTGCCAGCAGCTTAGCAGGGATGAGGGTCACCCAGAGCTCCTACGAGCAGTACTTC. Residues: CASSLAGMRVTQSSYEQYF.

The J gene is TRBJ2-1, the V gene TRBV27; D is possibly TRBD2 (6 bases). Germline CDR1 is MNHEY and CDR2 is SMNVEV (reference sequence). This CDR3 has 14 amino acids. V was trimmed by 7 bases and J by 14 bases, leaving 24 bases between them. The CDR3 nucleotides read TGTGCCAGCAAGCAGCTAGCGCGGACCTCCGATGAGTTCTTC. Its protein product is CASKQLARTSDEFF.

The V and J genes are TRBV12-5 and TRBJ2-3; weak D call: TRBD1 (6 bases). CDR3 length: 16 amino acids. Trimming pared 1 base from V and 2 bases from J, leaving 13 bases between. CDR1 and CDR2 from the germline V gene are LGHNT and FRNRAP. This chain's CDR3 is CASGLEKDSYTDTQYF. The DNA of the CDR3 is TGTGCTAGTGGTTTGGAGAAGGACAGCTACACAGATACGCAGTATTTT.

The chain couples TRBV11-3 to TRBJ2-1; D gene ambiguous. The germline V gene has CDR1 SGHNT and CDR2 YENEEA. The CDR3 runs 12 residues. V was shortened by 5 bases and J by 5 bases, with 7 bases between the two germline ends. CDR3 sequence reads: CASSLSNNEQFF. DNA of the CDR3: TGTGCCAGCAGCCTCTCTAACAATGAGCAGTTCTTC.

The CDR3 loop reads CATRDGVTTNEKLFF. The CDR3 nucleotides read TGTGCCACCCGGGACGGCGTAACAACTAATGAAAAACTGTTTTTT. This chain joins TRBV10-3 and TRBJ1-4; a weak D match, TRBD1 (5 bases). V was cut by 10 bases and J by 0 bases, with 15 bases left in between. This CDR3 has 15 amino acids. Per the germline V gene, CDR1 is ENHRY and CDR2 is SYGVKD.

The rearrangement joins TRBV6-1 to TRBJ2-7; 7 bases are a match to TRBD2. CDR3 length: 15 amino acids. In germline, CDR1 is MNHNS, CDR2 SASEGT. V was clipped by 4 bases and J by 2 bases; unmatched bases: 8. The CDR3 is CASSGYSGPTYEQYF. The DNA of the CDR3 is TGTGCCAGCAGTGGGTATAGCGGGCCAACCTACGAGCAGTACTTC.